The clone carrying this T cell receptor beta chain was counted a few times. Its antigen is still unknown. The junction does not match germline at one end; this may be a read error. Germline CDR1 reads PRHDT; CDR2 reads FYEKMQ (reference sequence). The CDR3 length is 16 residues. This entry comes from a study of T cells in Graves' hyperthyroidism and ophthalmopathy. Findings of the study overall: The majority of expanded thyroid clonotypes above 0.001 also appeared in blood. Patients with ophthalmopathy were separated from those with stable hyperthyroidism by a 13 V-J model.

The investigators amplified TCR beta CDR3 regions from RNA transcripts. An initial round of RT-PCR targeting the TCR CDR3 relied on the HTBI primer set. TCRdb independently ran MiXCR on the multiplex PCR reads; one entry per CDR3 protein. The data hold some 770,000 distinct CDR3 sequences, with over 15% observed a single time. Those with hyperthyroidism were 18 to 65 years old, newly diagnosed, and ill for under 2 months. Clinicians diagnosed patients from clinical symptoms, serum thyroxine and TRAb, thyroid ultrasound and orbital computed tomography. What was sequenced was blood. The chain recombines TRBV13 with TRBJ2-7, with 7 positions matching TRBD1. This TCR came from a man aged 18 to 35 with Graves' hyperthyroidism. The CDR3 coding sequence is TGCGCCAGCAGCCGCCCCGGGAAAGGGGGCGGCTACGAGCAGTACTTC. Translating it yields CASSRPGKGGGYEQYF.